This passage covers 21 T cell receptor beta chains from one sample sequenced in a study of CD8 T cells in Susac syndrome. Random hexamers were used to reverse transcribe an amount of roughly 0.45 to 1 ug RNA. Via MiXCR, TCRdb re-called the immunoSEQ multiplex PCR reads, giving one row per CDR3 protein. The data show under 200,000 distinct CDR3 sequences, 94% seen once. Material: CD4+ T cells from PBMCs. These receptors all come from a human donor with Susac syndrome.

The CDR3 reads CASSAAYSNQPQHF. The CDR3 nucleotides are TGTGCCAGCAGCGCCGCTTATAGCAATCAGCCCCAGCATTTT. V gene TRBV7-9 combines with J gene TRBJ1-5; D is unresolved. Germline V lookup: CDR1 SEHNR, CDR2 FQNEAQ (reference sequence). The V end lost 5 bases, the J end lost 0 bases, and 8 bases lay between the germline ends. The CDR3 is made up of 14 amino acids.

The V gene is TRBV14, the J gene TRBJ1-2; 10 bases align to TRBD1. The germline gives CDR1 SGHDN, CDR2 FVKESK. The CDR3 spans 15 residues. The ends lost 4 bases at V and 7 bases at J; junction bases unmatched: 9. The CDR3 bases are TGTGCCAGCAGCCCCGACAGGGGGCGACCGAGTGGCTACACCTTC. Translation gives CASSPDRGRPSGYTF.

This sequence joins TRBV12-5 and TRBJ1-6; 9 bases fit TRBD1. Germline V gene data show CDR1 as LGHNT and CDR2 as FRNRAP. The V and J ends lost 6 bases and 7 bases, in that order; junction bases with no gene match: 7. The CDR3 has 15 residues. CDR3 amino acids: CASGPQTGGNSPLHF. In nucleotides, the CDR3 is TGTGCTAGTGGACCGCAGACAGGGGGAAATTCACCCCTCCACTTT.

The chain carries TRBV12-3 or TRBV12-4 and TRBJ2-1; TRBD2 agrees at 7 bases. This CDR3 is built from 17 residues. V lost 4 bases, J lost 3 bases, and 12 bases stayed unmatched. In nucleotides, the CDR3 is TGTGCCAGCAGTTCCCTCCGCCCCAGCGGGGTCTACAATGAGCAGTTCTTC. It is translated as CASSSLRPSGVYNEQFF.

As concerns this clonotype: The junction and the germline gene differ at one end; a read error may be behind it. The rearrangement uses TRBV29-1 and TRBJ2-3; D is tentatively TRBD1 or TRBD2 (5 bases each). Germline V gene lookup returns CDR1 SQVTM and CDR2 ANQGSEA. This CDR3 spans 13 amino acids. The CDR3 nucleotides are TGCAGCGTGGAAGGGGCCTCGGCGGGTACGCAGTATTTT. This sequence encodes CSVEGASAGTQYF.

The chain carries TRBV4-1 and TRBJ2-7; 9 nucleotides line up with TRBD1. V lost 8 bases and J lost 2; bases outside the gene matches: 7. The CDR3 length is 14 residues. Germline V gene lookup returns CDR1 MGHRA and CDR2 YSYEKL. The CDR3 loop is CASAPGQGPYEQYF. The CDR3 DNA is TGCGCCAGCGCACCGGGACAGGGCCCCTACGAGCAGTACTTC.

In its sample, this clonotype was seen a few times. J is TRBJ1-5 and V is TRBV12-3 or TRBV12-4, with D unclear. There are 12 residues in the CDR3. Trimming took 3 bases from V and 6 from J, leaving 6 bases between them. CDR3 residues: CASSFSGQPQHF. CDR3 DNA sequence: TGTGCCAGCAGTTTTAGTGGTCAGCCCCAGCATTTT.

DNA of the CDR3: TGTGCCAGCAGCGAGGGAGTTTATAGCAATCAGCCCCAGCATTTT. The encoded protein is CASSEGVYSNQPQHF. This chain links TRBV9 with TRBJ1-5; D is uncertain. Germline CDR1 is SGDLS and CDR2 is YYNGEE. Deletions cut 3 bases from V and 0 bases from J, with 10 bases between. CDR3 length equals 15 residues.

The sample holds one count of this clonotype. The gene calls are TRBV25-1 and TRBJ2-1, with D perhaps being TRBD1 or TRBD2 (5 bases each). This CDR3 contains 12 residues. V was pared by 10 bases and J by 6 bases, with 13 bases between. Per germline, CDR1 MGHDK and CDR2 SYGVNS. The CDR3 coding sequence is TGTGCCATTGAGGGACCGACCAATGAGCAGTTCTTC. It codes for CAIEGPTNEQFF.

The J gene is TRBJ1-6, the V gene TRBV7-9, with 7 bases fitting TRBD1. After removal of 6 bases from V and 7 bases from J, the junction contained 12 bases not matched to a gene. The V gene's germline CDR1 is SEHNR and CDR2 FQNEAQ (reference sequence). The CDR3 runs 16 residues. CDR3 loop: CASSPDRPSWNSPLHF. The CDR3 DNA reads as TGTGCCAGCAGTCCGGACAGGCCCTCGTGGAATTCACCCCTCCACTTT.

This clonotype was detected only a few times. The V gene is TRBV3-1, the J gene TRBJ2-5; D not certain. The CDR3 consists of 11 residues. CDR1 and CDR2 from the germline V gene are LGHDT and YNNKEL (reference sequence). V was pared by 5 bases and J by 5 bases, with 6 bases between. Written as DNA, the CDR3 is TGTGCCAGCAGCAATATCGAGACCCAGTACTTC. Translated: CASSNIETQYF.

The chain carries TRBV12-3 or TRBV12-4 and TRBJ1-1; D gene ambiguous. This CDR3 has 13 residues. V was shortened by 9 bases and J by 1 base, with 12 bases between the two germline ends. CDR3: CASWTDENTEAFF. In DNA form, the CDR3 reads TGTGCCAGTTGGACGGATGAGAACACTGAAGCTTTCTTT.

This clonotype was seen a handful of times. The CDR3 region is CASSLVSGGTDTQYF. Here the CDR3 DNA reads TGTGCCAGCAGCTTGGTTTCGGGCGGCACAGATACGCAGTATTTT. J is TRBJ2-3 and V is TRBV5-6; D is ambiguous. The germline gives CDR1 SGHDT, CDR2 YYEEEE. V was pared by 0 bases and J by 1 base, with 9 bases between. The CDR3 extends over 15 amino acids.

The rearrangement links TRBV20-1 to TRBJ2-2; D might be TRBD1 or TRBD2, each matching 5 bases. Germline CDR1 is DFQATT and CDR2 is SNEGSKA (reference sequence). The CDR3 sequence is 14 residues long. With 6 bases removed from V and 1 base from J, the gap between germline ends came to 12 bases. For the CDR3, the DNA is TGCAGTGCCCCGGGGCGGAGGAACACCGGGGAGCTGTTTTTT. Its protein is CSAPGRRNTGELFF.

The chain is built from TRBV20-1 and TRBJ2-5; D is possibly TRBD1 (5 bases). There are 17 residues in the CDR3. V lost 0 bases and J lost 5, with 22 bases in between. Per germline, CDR1 DFQATT and CDR2 SNEGSKA (reference sequence). The CDR3 reads CSARDTQAALRQETQYF. The DNA for the CDR3 is TGCAGTGCTAGAGATACTCAGGCCGCCTTGAGACAGGAGACCCAGTACTTC.

The chain carries TRBV6-2 or TRBV6-3 and TRBJ2-6; TRBD1 agrees at 7 bases. The V gene's germline CDR1 is MNHEY and CDR2 SVGEGT. This CDR3 has 15 residues. Losses at the gene ends were 5 bases for V and 2 bases for J; bases not matched to a gene: 3. The CDR3 coding sequence is TGTGCCAGCAGTAACCAGGGGGCTGGGGCCAACGTCCTGACTTTC. Encoded protein: CASSNQGAGANVLTF.

The V call is TRBV9, the J call TRBJ1-2, with D unclear. With 4 bases removed from V and 1 base from J, the gap between germline ends came to 11 bases. Per the germline V gene, CDR1 is SGDLS and CDR2 is YYNGEE. This CDR3 has 14 amino acids. CDR3 protein: CASSPNTYNYGYTF. DNA of the CDR3: TGTGCCAGCAGCCCAAACACCTATAACTATGGCTACACCTTC.

The rearrangement links TRBV3-1 to TRBJ2-1; no firm D call. The CDR3 totals 11 residues. Trimming left V 5 bases short and J 8 bases short, with 7 bases between. The V gene's germline CDR1 is LGHDT and CDR2 YNNKEL (reference sequence). DNA for the CDR3: TGTGCCAGCAGCTTCATGGATGAGCAGTTCTTC. Its translation is CASSFMDEQFF.

This chain links TRBV6-1 with TRBJ2-1; no clear D. The CDR3 is 16 residues long. V was clipped by 8 bases and J by 5 bases, with 22 bases between them. Germline CDR1 and CDR2: MNHNS and SASEGT. The CDR3 is CASWSPRSRSHNEQFF. In DNA, the CDR3 is TGTGCCAGCTGGTCCCCTCGGTCGCGATCCCACAATGAGCAGTTCTTC.

The chain uses TRBV29-1 and TRBJ1-5, with D possibly TRBD1 on 5 matching bases. V lost 4 bases to trimming and J lost 6 bases, with 16 bases between them. Germline V gene data show CDR1 as SQVTM and CDR2 as ANQGSEA. This CDR3 region has 14 residues. The CDR3 is CSVGGLGPSQPQHF. In DNA, the CDR3 is TGCAGCGTTGGGGGCCTGGGCCCCAGTCAGCCCCAGCATTTT.

The chain recombines TRBV7-2 with TRBJ2-7; 13 bases line up with TRBD2. Germline-derived CDR1 and CDR2 are SGHTA and FQGNSA. The V and J ends lost 4 bases and 3 bases, in that order; junction bases with no gene match: 6. The CDR3 loop spans 16 amino acids. CDR3 residues: CASSSRTSGGRYEQYF. The CDR3 bases are TGTGCCAGCAGCTCAAGGACTAGCGGGGGCCGCTACGAGCAGTACTTC.